The 20 T cell receptor beta chains given below trace back to one sample, sequenced in a study of T cell responses to AZD1222 COVID-19 vaccine. Clones were read by immunoSEQ multiplex PCR, and TCRdb kept only the in-frame ones, dropping some. This table has 70,000 to 85,000 clones, roughly four fifths appearing once. Sequences were derived from peripheral blood, sampled on day 0 of AZD1222 vaccination. Every receptor here comes from an adult in good health.

This clone was seen a handful of times. V and J are TRBV5-6 and TRBJ1-1; D is perhaps TRBD1 (5 bases). Looked up from germline, CDR1 is SGHDT and CDR2 is YYEEEE. The CDR3 is made up of 15 amino acids. With 4 bases removed from V and 0 bases from J, the gap between germline ends came to 13 bases. Here the CDR3 reads CASSTRTLLNTEAFF. The CDR3 nucleotides read TGTGCCAGCAGCACTAGGACACTTTTGAACACTGAAGCTTTCTTT.

J is TRBJ2-7 and V is TRBV7-6; no clear D. This CDR3 comprises 15 residues. The ends were cut back, 2 bases at V and 2 bases at J, with 13 bases in the middle. Germline loops: CDR1 SGHVS, CDR2 FNYEAQ. In DNA form, the CDR3 reads TGTGCCAGCAGCTTAAAAATAGGCAGTCCCTACGAGCAGTACTTC. As protein: CASSLKIGSPYEQYF.

This chain connects TRBV11-2 to TRBJ1-2; a possible D gene is TRBD1 (5 bases). Germline V lookup: CDR1 SGHAT, CDR2 FQNNGV. The ends were cut back, 5 bases at V and 4 bases at J, with 11 bases in the middle. CDR3 length: 13 residues. CDR3 sequence reads: CASSTDSFYGYTF. The CDR3, as DNA: TGTGCCAGCAGCACTGACAGTTTCTATGGCTACACCTTC.

The CDR3: CASRPGQVFQPQHF. DNA for the CDR3: TGTGCCAGCAGGCCGGGACAGGTATTTCAGCCCCAGCATTTT. The chain has TRBV6-6 and TRBJ1-5; 8 nucleotides agree with TRBD1. The germline V gene has CDR1 MNHNY and CDR2 SVGAGI (reference sequence). With 6 bases clipped from V and 6 bases from J, the junction kept 7 bases outside the gene matches. The CDR3 is made up of 14 amino acids.

This chain links TRBV7-6 with TRBJ2-2; TRBD1 matches 11 bases. This CDR3 region has 16 residues. CDR1 and CDR2 from the germline V gene are SGHVS and FNYEAQ. V shed 0 bases, J shed 5 bases, and the junction held 2 bases outside the gene matches. CDR3 in DNA: TGTGCCAGCAGCTTAGCGGGGACAGGGGGTACCGGGGAGCTGTTTTTT. Translating it yields CASSLAGTGGTGELFF.

The V gene is TRBV7-9, the J gene TRBJ1-5; tentatively, D is TRBD1 (6 bases). The CDR3 consists of 15 residues. Trimming took off 4 bases at V and 4 bases at J, with 14 bases between the two ends. Germline V gene lookup returns CDR1 SEHNR and CDR2 FQNEAQ (reference sequence). The CDR3, as DNA: TGTGCCAGCAGCTCCTCGGGACAACTAAATCAGCCCCAGCATTTT. Translated, it gives CASSSSGQLNQPQHF. The full variable domain, rest sourced from reference TRBV7-9 and TRBJ1-5, is DTGVSQNPRHKITKRGQNVTFRCDPISEHNRLYWYRQTLGQGPEFLTYFQNEAQLEKSRLLSDRFSAERPKGSFSTLEIQRTEQGDSAMYLCASSSSGQLNQPQHFGDGTRLSIL.

The chain carries TRBV19 and TRBJ1-2, with 8 bases fitting TRBD1. The CDR3 contains 13 residues. Germline CDR1 and CDR2: LNHDA and SQIVND (reference sequence). The ends lost 11 bases at V and 4 bases at J; junction bases unmatched: 9. In nucleotides, the CDR3 is TGTGCCCCGGACGGACAGGGCGCCTATGGCTACACCTTC. It yields the protein CAPDGQGAYGYTF.

J is TRBJ2-3 and V is TRBV7-2; D remains unclear. V shed 5 bases and J shed 0 bases, with 9 bases lying between them. The germline CDR1 and CDR2 sequences are SGHTA and FQGNSA. The CDR3 loop spans 14 amino acids. The CDR3 DNA is TGTGCCAGCAGCCCTTTGCATAGCACAGATACGCAGTATTTT. Translation gives CASSPLHSTDTQYF.

In this sample, this clone turned up a few times. The chain is built from TRBV5-4 and TRBJ2-3; the D gene is possibly TRBD2 (5 bases). V was cut by 3 bases and J by 3 bases, with 20 bases left in between. Germline V CDR1 and CDR2: SGHNT, YYREEE (reference sequence). The CDR3 runs to 17 residues. The CDR3 nucleotides read TGTGCCAGCAGCTCCGATAGGGTGATAGCGAGAACAGATACGCAGTATTTT. Translation gives CASSSDRVIARTDTQYF.

The count of this clone is one. This chain links TRBV12-3 or TRBV12-4 with TRBJ1-4; D gene ambiguous. Deletions cut 5 bases from V and 8 bases from J, with 9 bases between. This CDR3 has 12 residues. CDR3 sequence: CASSPTREKLFF. For the CDR3, the DNA is TGTGCCAGCAGTCCAACTAGGGAAAAACTGTTTTTT.

The rearrangement uses TRBV7-9 and TRBJ1-5; tentatively, D is TRBD1 (5 bases). This CDR3 is 16 amino acids long. V was clipped by 0 bases and J by 4 bases, with 13 bases between them. Germline lookup yields CDR1 SEHNR and CDR2 FQNEAQ (reference sequence). CDR3 loop: CASSLALAGLNQPQHF. CDR3 bases: TGTGCCAGCAGCTTAGCCTTGGCAGGGCTGAATCAGCCCCAGCATTTT.

This chain joins TRBV30 and TRBJ2-6; 9 bases match TRBD1. CDR3 length: 17 amino acids. Germline V gene lookup returns CDR1 GTSNPN and CDR2 SVGIG (reference sequence). V shed 6 bases and J 3 bases; nucleotides not matched to a gene: 12. The CDR3 protein is CACHRGRGVDGANVLTF. The CDR3 nucleotides read TGTGCCTGCCACAGGGGGCGCGGTGTGGATGGGGCCAACGTCCTGACTTTC.

The chain couples TRBV7-2 to TRBJ2-3; TRBD2 aligns across 7 bases. From germline, CDR1 is SGHTA and CDR2 FQGNSA. The CDR3 covers 15 residues. J lost 4 bases, V lost 1 base, and 5 bases had no gene match. CDR3 coding DNA: TGTGCCAGCAGCTTAGAGCCGCTAGCGGCAGATACGCAGTATTTT. Its protein is CASSLEPLAADTQYF.

This chain links TRBV10-3 with TRBJ1-2; D ambiguous. The CDR3 consists of 13 residues. Germline values: CDR1 ENHRY, CDR2 SYGVKD. The V and J ends lost 2 bases and 5 bases respectively, with 9 bases between them. The CDR3 sequence: CAISELGLYGYTF. The CDR3 coding sequence is TGTGCCATCAGTGAGCTGGGCTTATATGGCTACACCTTC.

This chain connects TRBV15 to TRBJ1-2; 7 bases match TRBD1. The trim removed 0 bases at V and 6 bases at J, leaving 10 bases unmatched. The CDR3 length is 16 residues. Per germline, CDR1 LNHNV and CDR2 YYDKDF (reference sequence). The CDR3 nucleotides read TGTGCCACCAGCAGAGAGGATCAGAGGACAGGACATGGCTACACCTTC. This encodes CATSREDQRTGHGYTF.

CDR3: CASSSVGSPLHF. The CDR3, as DNA: TGTGCCAGCAGCTCCGTAGGTTCACCCCTCCACTTT. V gene TRBV14 combines with J gene TRBJ1-6; D gene ambiguous. The CDR3 totals 12 residues. The V gene's germline CDR1 is SGHDN and CDR2 FVKESK. V lost 5 bases to trimming and J lost 9 bases, with 8 bases between them.

In the case of this clone: A read error may account for a junction end that differs from germline. The chain employs TRBV6-1 and TRBJ2-1; D uncertain. Germline CDR1 is MNHNS and CDR2 is SASEGT. The CDR3 spans 11 residues. CDR3 nucleotide sequence: TGTGCCAGCAGTGACAAGCCACAGCAATTCTTC. Its translation: CASSDKPQQFF.

The rearrangement uses TRBV6-5 and TRBJ2-7; a possible D gene is TRBD2 (5 bases). The ends were cut back, 6 bases at V and 4 bases at J, with 10 bases in the middle. The CDR3 totals 12 residues. Germline V gives CDR1 MNHEY, CDR2 SVGAGI. In DNA, the CDR3 is TGTGCCAGCAGCCCACGAGGGTACGAGCAGTACTTC. Its protein product is CASSPRGYEQYF.

Only one count was recorded for this clone. V is TRBV5-5 and J is TRBJ2-7; 9 nucleotides agree with TRBD2. The CDR3 is made up of 15 amino acids. Unmatched junction bases numbered 11, after V lost 4 bases and J lost 6 bases. Germline CDR1 and CDR2: SGHKS and YYEKEE (reference sequence). The CDR3 nucleotides read TGTGCCAGCAGCCCCCGGGCGGGAGGGACCTCCGAGCAGTACTTC. It yields the protein CASSPRAGGTSEQYF.

This clone was found a few times. V is TRBV6-1 and J is TRBJ1-2; 7 nucleotides match TRBD1. The CDR3 totals 14 residues. The trim removed 0 bases at V and 7 bases at J, leaving 5 bases unmatched. Germline V gene sequence: CDR1 MNHNS, CDR2 SASEGT. In DNA form, the CDR3 reads TGTGCCAGCAGTGAAGCGACAGGGTTGGGTGGCTACACCTTC. It codes for CASSEATGLGGYTF.